Shown below are 5 T cell receptor beta chains from a single sample sequenced in a study of T cells after yellow fever vaccination. TCRdb reanalysed the 5' RACE reads using MiXCR and keeps one entry per CDR3 protein. The table has just over 300,000 distinct CDR3 sequences, more than 3% seen once. The material sequenced was PBMCs, taken on the day of the yellow fever booster vaccination. Receptor source: a man younger than 35 who received the YFV17D yellow fever vaccine.

The rearrangement joins TRBV7-9 to TRBJ1-2, with D tentatively TRBD1 (5 bases). CDR1 is SEHNR, CDR2 FQNEAQ, per germline (reference sequence). CDR3 length equals 15 residues. The germline V and J ends were trimmed by 3 bases and 8 bases, with 19 bases remaining between them. The CDR3 bases are TGTGCCAGCAGCTTTGGCGGGGTGGACAACATCGGCTACACCTTC. It specifies CASSFGGVDNIGYTF.

This clonotype has just a few counts. The chain has TRBV7-8 and TRBJ1-2; D is perhaps TRBD1 (6 bases). The CDR3 spans 14 residues. V dropped 0 bases and J dropped 12 bases, with 17 bases sitting between them. Germline loops: CDR1 SGHVS, CDR2 FQNEAQ. CDR3 protein: CASSLAGGRDKDTF. CDR3 DNA sequence: TGTGCCAGCAGCTTAGCGGGGGGCAGGGATAAGGACACCTTC.

The chain links TRBV19 to TRBJ2-2; D is uncertain. Germline CDR1 and CDR2: LNHDA and SQIVND (reference sequence). The V end lost 5 bases, the J end lost 5 bases, and 15 bases lay between the germline ends. CDR3 length equals 15 residues. CDR3 DNA sequence: TGTGCCAGTAGTGACGGACCCTCCGGAACCGGGGAGCTGTTTTTT. This sequence encodes CASSDGPSGTGELFF.

This clonotype was counted many times. The V and J genes are TRBV5-1 and TRBJ2-3; D not certain. This CDR3 has 15 amino acids. Trimming pared 1 base from V and 0 bases from J, leaving 9 bases between. The germline V gene encodes CDR1 SGHRS and CDR2 YFSETQ. The CDR3 DNA is TGCGCCAGCAGCTTGATCCCGGCTAGCACAGATACGCAGTATTTT. This codes for CASSLIPASTDTQYF.

This clonotype has more than one count but fewer than ten. The chain links TRBV2 to TRBJ2-5; 8 bases are shared with TRBD1. The V segment lost 10 bases and the J segment 4 bases; nucleotides outside the gene matches: 5. Per germline, CDR1 SNHLY and CDR2 FYNNEI. The CDR3 runs to 12 residues. CDR3: CATEQGGETQYF. CDR3 nucleotide sequence: TGTGCCACGGAACAGGGGGGAGAGACCCAGTACTTC.